The T cell receptor (beta chain) under discussion was sequenced for a study of T cell changes during pregnancy in multiple sclerosis. Here immunoSEQ multiplex PCR was the method, and the copy in TCRdb shows in-frame clones only, minus some. Of some 80,000 clones listed, approximately 88% were seen once; the top ten hold over 0.8%. Trimming took off 2 bases at V and 4 bases at J, with 14 bases between the two ends. This CDR3 comprises 15 residues. CDR1 is MNHNS and CDR2 is SASEGT in the germline V gene. The sequences come from peripheral blood, collected in the first trimester of pregnancy. The chain links TRBV6-1 to TRBJ2-5; a weak D match, TRBD2 (5 bases). The TCR sequence derives from a female donor in good health, enrolled as a control in a pregnancy study. In DNA, the CDR3 is TGTGCCAGCAGTGAAACCCTAGCTGGTGGAGAGACCCAGTACTTC. Encoded protein: CASSETLAGGETQYF.